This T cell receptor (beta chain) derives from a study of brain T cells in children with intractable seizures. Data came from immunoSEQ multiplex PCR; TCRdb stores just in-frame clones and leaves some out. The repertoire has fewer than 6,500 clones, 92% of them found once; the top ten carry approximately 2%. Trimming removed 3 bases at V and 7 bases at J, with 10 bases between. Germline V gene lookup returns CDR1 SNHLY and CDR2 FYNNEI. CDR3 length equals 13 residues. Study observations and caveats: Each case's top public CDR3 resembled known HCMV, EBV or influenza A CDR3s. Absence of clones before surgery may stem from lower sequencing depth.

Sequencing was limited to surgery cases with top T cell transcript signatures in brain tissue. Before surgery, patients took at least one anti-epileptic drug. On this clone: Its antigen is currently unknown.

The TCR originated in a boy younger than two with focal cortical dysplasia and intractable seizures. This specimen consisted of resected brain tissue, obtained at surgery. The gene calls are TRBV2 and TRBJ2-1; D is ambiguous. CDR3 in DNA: TGTGCCAGCAGTGAGTTCTCAGCAAATGAGCAGTTCTTC. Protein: CASSEFSANEQFF.